The 27 T cell receptor beta chains in this list originate from one sample, sequenced in a study of blood T cell repertoires in COVID-19. Profiled with immunoSEQ multiplex PCR; TCRdb holds only in-frame clones, not every one. The sample yields roughly 180,000 clones, 70% to 90% seen once. The sequenced sample was peripheral blood. These TCRs come from a man between 65 and 80 years old with active or convalescent COVID-19.

The chain links TRBV2 to TRBJ1-6, with D maybe TRBD1 (6 bases). The CDR3 extends over 15 amino acids. Germline assignment: CDR1 SNHLY and CDR2 FYNNEI. CDR3 coding DNA: TGTGGGAGCAGTGAAAGGTTGACAGGTTCGTCACCCCTCCACTTT. This translates into CGSSERLTGSSPLHF.

The chain joins TRBV5-5 to TRBJ2-5, with 12 bases lining up with TRBD1. The CDR3 has 15 residues. V was clipped by 4 bases and J by 5 bases; unmatched bases: 6. Germline V gives CDR1 SGHKS, CDR2 YYEKEE (reference sequence). The chain's CDR3 is CASSAGTGGFETQYF. In DNA, the CDR3 is TGTGCCAGCAGCGCCGGGACAGGGGGCTTTGAGACCCAGTACTTC.

The genes are TRBV15 and TRBJ2-5; 7 bases are shared with TRBD1. The CDR3 is made up of 15 amino acids. CDR1 is LNHNV and CDR2 is YYDKDF in the germline V gene (reference sequence). V lost 5 bases to trimming and J lost 1 base; unmatched junction nucleotides: 7. This chain's CDR3 is CATSSQGGRQETQYF. In DNA, the CDR3 is TGTGCCACCAGCTCGCAAGGGGGCCGCCAAGAGACCCAGTACTTC.

The V gene is TRBV7-8, the J gene TRBJ2-7; TRBD2 agrees at 7 bases. This CDR3 region has 15 residues. Trimming took 1 base from V and 0 from J; bases not matched to a gene: 3. CDR1 and CDR2 (germline): SGHVS, FQNEAQ. CDR3 region: CASSLGGGSSYEQYF. The DNA of the CDR3 is TGTGCCAGCAGCTTAGGGGGGGGAAGCTCCTACGAGCAGTACTTC.

The V gene is TRBV7-2, the J gene TRBJ1-2; no firm D call. The CDR3 is 14 residues long. Germline CDR1 SGHTA, CDR2 FQGNSA. V was pared by 5 bases and J by 4 bases, with 14 bases between. In DNA form, the CDR3 reads TGTGCCAGCAGCCCTAGCCCAGGCCTCTATGGCTACACCTTC. Protein: CASSPSPGLYGYTF.

The CDR3 loop is CAWSPDRANYGYTF. CDR3 nucleotides: TGTGCCTGGAGTCCTGACAGGGCTAACTATGGCTACACCTTC. The chain recombines TRBV30 with TRBJ1-2, with 7 bases lining up with TRBD1. Trimming at V came to 2 bases and at J to 0 bases, leaving 3 bases not matched to a gene. The germline CDR1 and CDR2 sequences are GTSNPN and SVGIG (reference sequence). This CDR3 comprises 14 residues.

The chain is built from TRBV10-3 and TRBJ1-5, with D possibly TRBD1 on 5 matching bases. Trimming stripped 4 bases from V and 11 bases from J, with 18 bases between. The CDR3 contains 14 residues. Germline CDR1 ENHRY, CDR2 SYGVKD. CDR3 loop: CAISASGEVGAQHF. Here the CDR3 DNA reads TGTGCCATCAGTGCCTCGGGGGAGGTGGGAGCCCAGCATTTT.

The rearrangement uses TRBV7-2 and TRBJ2-1, with 9 bases fitting TRBD2. Germline V gene data show CDR1 as SGHTA and CDR2 as FQGNSA. Unmatched junction bases numbered 8, after V lost 5 bases and J lost 6 bases. The CDR3 covers 15 residues. The CDR3 region has the DNA TGTGCCAGCAGCACTGGGACTAGCCCGACCAATGAGCAGTTCTTC. Its protein product is CASSTGTSPTNEQFF. Supplemented by reference TRBV7-2 and TRBJ2-1, the full variable domain reads GAGVSQSPSNKVTEKGKDVELRCDPISGHTALYWYRQSLGQGLEFLIYFQGNSAPDKSGLPSDRFSAERTGGSVSTLTIQRTQQEDSAVYLCASSTGTSPTNEQFFGPGTRLTVL.

The chain joins TRBV6-6 to TRBJ2-3; D is possibly TRBD1 (7 bases). In germline, CDR1 is MNHNY, CDR2 SVGAGI (reference sequence). There are 15 residues in the CDR3. Trimming took 2 bases from V and 6 from J, leaving 15 bases between them. The CDR3 region has the DNA TGTGCCAGCAGTTACGAAGCAGGGGGGTCGGATACGCAGTATTTT. Translation: CASSYEAGGSDTQYF.

This clone was seen a single time. J is TRBJ1-1 and V is TRBV6-5; unclear D gene. The CDR3 runs to 13 residues. V lost 2 bases and J lost 4, with 8 bases in between. Germline-derived CDR1 and CDR2 are MNHEY and SVGAGI. As DNA, the CDR3 is TGTGCCAGCAGTTACCTACGTGTCACTGAAGCTTTCTTT. Protein sequence: CASSYLRVTEAFF.

The chain joins TRBV20-1 to TRBJ2-3, with 7 bases identical to TRBD1. This CDR3 has 10 residues. Trimming took 5 bases from V and 10 from J; bases not matched to a gene: 3. The germline V gene encodes CDR1 DFQATT and CDR2 SNEGSKA (reference sequence). The CDR3 nucleotides read TGCAGTGCTCTAGACAGGGCGCAGTATTTT. This sequence encodes CSALDRAQYF.

This clone occurred once. The genes are TRBV5-4 and TRBJ1-3; no firm D call. The length of the CDR3 is 16 residues. Germline V lookup: CDR1 SGHNT, CDR2 YYREEE (reference sequence). V was pared by 3 bases and J by 0 bases, with 13 bases between. This CDR3 reads CASSYSPGDSGNTIYF. The CDR3 bases are TGTGCCAGCAGCTATTCCCCCGGTGACTCTGGAAACACCATATATTTT.

V usage is TRBV18 and J usage is TRBJ2-7, with TRBD1 matching over 8 bases. The CDR3 is made up of 16 amino acids. Per germline, CDR1 KGHSH and CDR2 LQKENI. J gave up 2 bases and V 4 bases, and 10 bases lay outside the gene matches. The DNA of the CDR3 is TGTGCCAGCTCACTTATTCCGGGACAGGTCGCCTACGAGCAGTACTTC. Its protein product is CASSLIPGQVAYEQYF.

The rearrangement joins TRBV18 to TRBJ1-2; 8 nucleotides agree with TRBD1. The germline V gene encodes CDR1 KGHSH and CDR2 LQKENI. V trimming: 4 bases; J trimming: 3 bases; junction bases outside the gene matches: 10. The CDR3 contains 16 residues. This CDR3 reads CASSLSLGQVHYGYTF. The CDR3 DNA reads TGTGCCAGCTCACTTTCTCTGGGACAGGTGCACTATGGCTACACCTTC.

The chain recombines TRBV28 with TRBJ2-2; 7 positions agree with TRBD1. The V gene's germline CDR1 is MDHEN and CDR2 SYDVKM. CDR3 size: 16 residues. The ends lost 5 bases at V and 1 base at J; junction bases unmatched: 7. CDR3: CASSLPGQMNTGELFF. The CDR3 coding sequence is TGTGCCAGCAGTCTCCCGGGACAGATGAACACCGGGGAGCTGTTTTTT.

This rearrangement joins TRBV19 to TRBJ1-1; no reliable D call. Germline CDR1 LNHDA, CDR2 SQIVND (reference sequence). Trimming left V 4 bases short and J 2 bases short, with 11 bases between. This CDR3 region has 14 residues. This chain's CDR3 is CASSTTGSNTEAFF. The CDR3 nucleotides are TGTGCCAGTAGTACCACCGGGTCCAACACTGAAGCTTTCTTT. Supplemented by reference TRBV19 and TRBJ1-1, the full variable domain reads DGGITQSPKYLFRKEGQNVTLSCEQNLNHDAMYWYRQDPGQGLRLIYYSQIVNDFQKGDIAEGYSVSREKKESFPLTVTSAQKNPTAFYLCASSTTGSNTEAFFGQGTRLTVV.

As DNA, the CDR3 is TGTGCCAGCAGCAGCCCCTCTCGCGGGGGGGGCCGCGTGGTGTACTTC. It is translated as CASSSPSRGGGRVVYF. This rearrangement joins TRBV27 to TRBJ2-7; 9 bases map to TRBD2. The germline gives CDR1 MNHEY, CDR2 SMNVEV (reference sequence). CDR3 length equals 16 residues. V gave up 6 bases and J gave up 12 bases; unmatched junction bases: 21.

For the CDR3, the DNA is TGTGCCAGCAGTTGGAAGTCCCCGGACCAGTCGGGGGAGACCCAGTACTTC. Its protein is CASSWKSPDQSGETQYF. The chain recombines TRBV27 with TRBJ2-5; the D gene is possibly TRBD2 (5 bases). This CDR3 has 17 amino acids. CDR1 is MNHEY and CDR2 is SMNVEV in the germline V gene (reference sequence). V was cut by 4 bases and J by 5 bases, with 23 bases left in between.

J is TRBJ2-6 and V is TRBV6-2 or TRBV6-3; D perhaps matches TRBD2 (5 bases). CDR3 length: 18 amino acids. The germline CDR1 and CDR2 sequences are MNHEY and SVGEGT. The V gene lost 0 bases and the J gene lost 0 bases, with 12 bases spanning the gap. Here the CDR3 reads CASSYSVSGISGANVLTF. DNA for the CDR3: TGTGCCAGCAGTTACTCGGTCTCGGGAATCTCTGGGGCCAACGTCCTGACTTTC.

This sequence joins TRBV12-3 or TRBV12-4 and TRBJ2-7; D is unclear. The CDR3 loop spans 13 amino acids. Trimming took 3 bases from V and 4 from J, leaving 10 bases between them. CDR3 DNA: TGTGCCAGCAGTTTCGGCAGGCAATACGAGCAGTACTTC. Its translation is CASSFGRQYEQYF.

The genes are TRBV5-1 and TRBJ1-6, with D unresolved. CDR1 is SGHRS, CDR2 YFSETQ, per germline. The CDR3 has 13 residues. Trimming cost V 5 bases and J 8 bases, with 11 bases left between them. CDR3 in amino acids: CASREGLDSPLHF. The CDR3, as DNA: TGCGCCAGCAGGGAGGGTCTTGATTCACCCCTCCACTTT.

V gene TRBV19 combines with J gene TRBJ1-5; 9 nucleotides agree with TRBD1. The J segment lost 2 bases and the V segment lost 7 bases, leaving 3 bases of the junction unmatched. The CDR3 has 14 amino acids. CDR1 is LNHDA, CDR2 SQIVND, per germline (reference sequence). For the CDR3, the DNA is TGTGCCAGTACCCGGGACAGGGGCAATCAGCCCCAGCATTTT. Translation: CASTRDRGNQPQHF. Drawing the rest from reference TRBV19 and TRBJ1-5, the complete variable domain is DGGITQSPKYLFRKEGQNVTLSCEQNLNHDAMYWYRQDPGQGLRLIYYSQIVNDFQKGDIAEGYSVSREKKESFPLTVTSAQKNPTAFYLCASTRDRGNQPQHFGDGTRLSIL.

The chain has TRBV7-2 and TRBJ2-2; TRBD2 might be the D (6 bases). The CDR3 is 14 amino acids. Germline CDR1 SGHTA, CDR2 FQGNSA. V was clipped by 2 bases and J by 7 bases, with 11 bases between them. The CDR3 loop is CASSLSPGDGELFF. The CDR3 DNA is TGTGCCAGCAGCTTATCGCCGGGGGACGGGGAGCTGTTTTTT.

The chain is built from TRBV5-3 and TRBJ1-3, with TRBD1 as a possible D gene (6 bases). TRBV5-3 is flagged as an ORF with uncertain function. Trimming cost V 4 bases and J 2 bases, with 16 bases left between them. The CDR3 spans 16 residues. CDR3 coding DNA: TGTGCCAGAAGCACGAAGGCGGACAGACCTGGAAACACCATATATTTT. This gives the protein CARSTKADRPGNTIYF.

The V call is TRBV21-1, the J call TRBJ2-5; the D call of TRBD2 is as the table states it, not checked on the DNA. TRBV21-1 is a pseudogene segment. This CDR3 is 17 amino acids long. CDR3 sequence reads: CASSRTSGENHQETQYF. The CDR3 nucleotides are TGTGCCAGCAGCAGGACTAGCGGGGAAAATCACCAAGAGACCCAGTACTTC.

The chain recombines TRBV11-2 with TRBJ1-6, with a possible D match to TRBD1 (6 bases). Trimming left V 7 bases short and J 5 bases short, with 12 bases between. Per germline, CDR1 SGHAT and CDR2 FQNNGV. The CDR3 covers 14 residues. The CDR3 region has the DNA TGTGCCAGCAAGCGACAGGTTAATAATTCACCCCTCCACTTT. Its translation: CASKRQVNNSPLHF.

The V call is TRBV7-2, the J call TRBJ2-1; TRBD1 matches 7 bases. The CDR3 totals 13 residues. CDR1 and CDR2 (germline): SGHTA, FQGNSA. Trimming took 8 bases from V and 5 from J; bases not matched to a gene: 6. The CDR3 reads CASGDRANNEQFF. The CDR3 nucleotides are TGTGCCAGCGGTGACAGGGCCAACAATGAGCAGTTCTTC.